The present TCR beta chain was sequenced within a study of T cell responses to AZD1222 COVID-19 vaccine. Study results and limitations: Baseline seropositives among AZD1222 recipients totaled only 6 or 7. An increase in Spike-specific TCR breadth and depth was observed after two AZD1222 doses.

Notes on this clone: Its antigen is undetermined.

This CDR3 comprises 14 residues. Trimming took 0 bases from V and 4 from J, leaving 9 bases between them. Looked up from germline, CDR1 is KGHSH and CDR2 is LQKENI. Sequenced by immunoSEQ multiplex PCR; TCRdb stores in-frame clones only, minus some. The sample yields 90,000 to 150,000 clones, about nine tenths seen once. J is TRBJ1-2 and V is TRBV18; D call uncertain. The specimen was peripheral blood, collected 28 days after the second AZD1222 dose. This clonotype was obtained from an adult who received the AZD1222 COVID-19 vaccine. As DNA, the CDR3 is TGTGCCAGCTCACCACCCAGTCGGGCCTATGGCTACACCTTC. It specifies CASSPPSRAYGYTF.